These 11 T cell receptor beta chains were sequenced from one sample in a study of T cells in Graves' hyperthyroidism and ophthalmopathy. TCR beta CDR3 regions were amplified from RNA transcripts. First-round RT-PCR targeting the TCR CDR3 was performed with the HTBI primer set. TCRdb re-analysed the multiplex PCR reads in MiXCR, keeping a single row per CDR3 protein. Among about 260,000 distinct CDR3 sequences listed, approximately 16% were seen once. Sequencing was done on a sample of blood. Every receptor here comes from a woman aged 18-35 years with Graves' ophthalmopathy.

This clonotype was recorded a few times. This sequence joins TRBV6-1 and TRBJ2-2; D is undetermined. CDR1 is MNHNS and CDR2 is SASEGT in the germline V gene. The CDR3 is 14 amino acids. Trimming cost V 5 bases and J 1 base, with 8 bases left between them. For the CDR3, the DNA is TGTGCCAGCAGTAAAGACTGGAACACCGGGGAGCTGTTTTTT. Its translation: CASSKDWNTGELFF.

There are many counts of this clonotype. The chain combines TRBV20-1 with TRBJ1-5, with 8 bases fitting TRBD1. CDR1 DFQATT and CDR2 SNEGSKA come from the germline V gene (reference sequence). The CDR3 covers 15 residues. V lost 3 bases and J lost 12; bases outside the gene matches: 16. CDR3 in DNA: TGCAGTGCTAGCCAACCCGGTAGGACAGGGCCCTTCCAGCATTTT. It translates to CSASQPGRTGPFQHF.

This clonotype was seen only a few times. With a much larger clone just one base away, this may be a read error. This chain links TRBV7-2 with TRBJ2-3; TRBD2 agrees at 8 bases. CDR1 is SGHTA, CDR2 FQGNSA, per germline. The trim removed 1 base at V and 1 base at J, leaving 13 bases unmatched. This CDR3 contains 19 residues. The DNA for the CDR3 is TGTGCCAGCAGCTTAGGGGTTCCCGCTGGGCGGGGGGGCACAGATACGCAGTATTTT. It specifies CASSLGVPAGRGGTDTQYF.

In this sample, this clonotype turned up many times. V gene TRBV11-3 combines with J gene TRBJ2-3; 7 bases map to TRBD2. The CDR3 loop spans 13 amino acids. From germline, CDR1 is SGHNT and CDR2 YENEEA. The J segment lost 0 bases and the V segment lost 6 bases, leaving 0 bases of the junction unmatched. The CDR3 reads CASRRGSTDTQYF. The CDR3 DNA reads as TGTGCCAGCAGGCGGGGGAGCACAGATACGCAGTATTTT.

The chain uses TRBV25-1 and TRBJ2-3; D is possibly TRBD1 (5 bases). Deletions cut 10 bases from V and 7 bases from J, with 12 bases between. The CDR3 is 11 residues long. Germline lookup yields CDR1 MGHDK and CDR2 SYGVNS. Here the CDR3 reads CATGPTNTQYF. In DNA form, the CDR3 reads TGTGCCACAGGGCCTACAAATACGCAGTATTTT.

At least ten counts were recorded for this clonotype. The chain joins TRBV20-1 to TRBJ1-1; maybe TRBD1 (6 bases). V was clipped by 3 bases and J by 2 bases, with 10 bases between them. This CDR3 comprises 13 residues. The germline CDR1 and CDR2 sequences are DFQATT and SNEGSKA (reference sequence). CDR3 residues: CSASRDTNTEAFF. The DNA for the CDR3 is TGCAGTGCTAGCCGGGACACCAACACTGAAGCTTTCTTT.

The chain links TRBV19 to TRBJ1-5; 7 positions match TRBD1. The germline CDR1 and CDR2 sequences are LNHDA and SQIVND (reference sequence). V dropped 4 bases and J dropped 0; count of bases not matched to a gene: 6. The CDR3 spans 16 residues. The CDR3 spells CASSRQGGNSNQPQHF. CDR3 coding DNA: TGTGCCAGTAGTAGACAGGGTGGGAATAGCAATCAGCCCCAGCATTTT.

The V and J genes are TRBV7-8 and TRBJ1-2, with 8 bases identical to TRBD1. The length of the CDR3 is 18 residues. The germline V gene encodes CDR1 SGHVS and CDR2 FQNEAQ. The V gene end was trimmed by 3 bases and the J gene end by 5 bases; junction bases not matched to a gene: 17. The CDR3: CASSFLLQGAGLQYGYTF. The CDR3 region has the DNA TGTGCCAGCAGCTTCCTCCTCCAGGGGGCGGGCCTGCAGTATGGCTACACCTTC.

This clonotype was recorded at least ten times. The chain uses TRBV6-1 and TRBJ1-1; 8 bases are a match to TRBD1. J lost 3 bases, V lost 6 bases, and 21 bases had no gene match. Looked up from germline, CDR1 is MNHNS and CDR2 is SASEGT. This CDR3 spans 19 amino acids. CDR3 bases: TGTGCCAGCAGCCCCCATAAGTCTGGAAGGACAGGGTGGGACACTGAAGCTTTCTTT. Its protein is CASSPHKSGRTGWDTEAFF.

This clonotype has at least ten counts. V and J are TRBV3-1 and TRBJ2-1; 14 bases agree with TRBD2. The germline V gene encodes CDR1 LGHDT and CDR2 YNNKEL (reference sequence). This CDR3 contains 20 residues. The V segment lost 2 bases and the J segment 0 bases; nucleotides outside the gene matches: 9. CDR3 sequence: CASSQRLWTSGGSSYNEQFF. CDR3 bases: TGTGCCAGCAGCCAACGTCTCTGGACTAGCGGGGGGAGCTCCTACAATGAGCAGTTCTTC.

This clonotype was detected many times. The chain carries TRBV12-3 or TRBV12-4 and TRBJ2-3, with 9 bases matching TRBD2. Germline trimming cut 6 bases from V and 4 bases from J; bases unmatched to any gene: 2. The length of the CDR3 is 13 residues. The CDR3 coding sequence is TGTGCCAGCAGGGGACTAGCCTCAGATACGCAGTATTTT. Its protein is CASRGLASDTQYF.